The 10 T cell receptor beta chains in this list originate from one sample, sequenced in a study of blood T cell repertoires in COVID-19 (TCRdb year 2020). The library was produced with the immunoSEQ multiplex PCR assay. TCRdb mirrors the immuneACCESS table, restricted to in-frame sequences. Some clones are absent from its copies; in checked studies, under half trace to an unresolved V gene, and the reason for the others is unknown. The sample table holds 250,000 to 300,000 clones, of which over 75% were seen once. The leading ten clones occupy 10% of the sample. Material for sequencing was peripheral blood. Receptors originate from an older woman with COVID-19, enrolled during active disease.

The CDR3 bases are TGCAGCGCCCCCCAGCTGCCCCTCGGGGGTCAGTACTTC. Its translation is CSAPQLPLGGQYF. The V and J genes are TRBV29-1 and TRBJ2-7; D perhaps matches TRBD2 (6 bases). From germline, CDR1 is SQVTM and CDR2 ANQGSEA. The CDR3 covers 13 residues. Trimming removed 7 bases from V and 10 bases from J, with 23 bases in between.

Worth noting for this clone: Other DNA variants within this sample encode the same CDR3. The rearrangement uses TRBV5-1 and TRBJ1-3, with unresolved D. Trimming stripped 0 bases from V and 3 bases from J, with 7 bases between. Per the germline V gene, CDR1 is SGHRS and CDR2 is YFSETQ. The CDR3 is made up of 14 amino acids. CDR3: CASSLAGYGNTIYF. DNA of the CDR3: TGCGCCAGCAGCTTGGCGGGGTATGGAAACACCATATATTTT.

The V call is TRBV2, the J call TRBJ1-5; weak D call: TRBD1 (5 bases). With 9 bases removed from V and 6 bases from J, the gap between germline ends came to 15 bases. CDR1 and CDR2 from the germline V gene are SNHLY and FYNNEI. The CDR3 has 13 amino acids. CDR3 region: CASGQGVGQPQHF. The CDR3, as DNA: TGTGCCAGTGGACAAGGGGTAGGTCAGCCCCAGCATTTT.

The V and J genes are TRBV18 and TRBJ1-5; 7 nucleotides agree with TRBD1. Looked up from germline, CDR1 is KGHSH and CDR2 is LQKENI. V shed 3 bases, J shed 4 bases, and the junction held 0 bases outside the gene matches. The CDR3 contains 13 residues. The CDR3: CASSPDRNQPQHF. DNA for the CDR3: TGTGCCAGCTCACCGGACAGGAATCAGCCCCAGCATTTT.

J is TRBJ2-2 and V is TRBV11-2; possible D gene TRBD1, 6 bases. Germline loops: CDR1 SGHAT, CDR2 FQNNGV. The CDR3 has 13 amino acids. V gave up 6 bases and J gave up 6 bases, with 11 bases separating them. The CDR3 coding sequence is TGTGCCAGCAGGAAACAGGGTTCCGGGGAGCTGTTTTTT. This translates into CASRKQGSGELFF.

CDR3 coding DNA: TGTGCCTGGAGTCCTTCCGGGACAGGGGATTCTTCACCCCTCCACTTT. This sequence encodes CAWSPSGTGDSSPLHF. The chain links TRBV30 to TRBJ1-6, with TRBD1 identical over 10 bases. The J segment lost 9 bases and the V segment lost 2 bases, leaving 10 bases of the junction unmatched. The length of the CDR3 is 16 residues. Germline V gene sequence: CDR1 GTSNPN, CDR2 SVGIG (reference sequence).

This chain's CDR3 is CASSYYRSQGNEKLFF. Written as DNA, the CDR3 is TGTGCCAGCAGTTACTATCGGAGCCAGGGTAATGAAAAACTGTTTTTT. This chain connects TRBV28 to TRBJ1-4; possibly TRBD1 for D (5 bases). Germline lookup yields CDR1 MDHEN and CDR2 SYDVKM. The CDR3 covers 16 residues. Trimming removed 4 bases at V and 4 bases at J, with 16 bases between.

V gene TRBV18 combines with J gene TRBJ1-1, with a weak D call TRBD1 (5 bases). The CDR3 covers 16 residues. CDR1 is KGHSH, CDR2 LQKENI, per germline. V lost 2 bases to trimming and J lost 2 bases, with 15 bases between them. DNA for the CDR3: TGTGCCAGCTCACCAGGATCCAGGGTTGGAAACACTGAAGCTTTCTTT. Translated, it gives CASSPGSRVGNTEAFF.

The gene calls are TRBV28 and TRBJ2-7; D unclear. This CDR3 contains 11 residues. CDR1 is MDHEN and CDR2 is SYDVKM in the germline V gene. Trimming removed 7 bases at V and 7 bases at J, with 11 bases between. CDR3 sequence reads: CASTAYREQYF. The DNA for the CDR3 is TGTGCCAGCACTGCCTACCGAGAGCAGTACTTC. Combining the CDR3 with reference TRBV28 and TRBJ2-7 gives the whole variable domain DVKVTQSSRYLVKRTGEKVFLECVQDMDHENMFWYRQDPGLGLRLIYFSYDVKMKEKGDIPEGYSVSREKKERFSLILESASTNQTSMYLCASTAYREQYFGPGTRLTVT.

The V call is TRBV27, the J call TRBJ2-3; TRBD2 aligns across 8 bases. With V trimmed by 0 bases and J by 6 bases, 2 bases remained unmatched. Germline-derived CDR1 and CDR2 are MNHEY and SMNVEV (reference sequence). The CDR3 runs 14 residues. The CDR3 loop reads CASSLSSGADTQYF. The CDR3 DNA is TGTGCCAGCAGTTTATCTAGCGGGGCGGATACGCAGTATTTT.